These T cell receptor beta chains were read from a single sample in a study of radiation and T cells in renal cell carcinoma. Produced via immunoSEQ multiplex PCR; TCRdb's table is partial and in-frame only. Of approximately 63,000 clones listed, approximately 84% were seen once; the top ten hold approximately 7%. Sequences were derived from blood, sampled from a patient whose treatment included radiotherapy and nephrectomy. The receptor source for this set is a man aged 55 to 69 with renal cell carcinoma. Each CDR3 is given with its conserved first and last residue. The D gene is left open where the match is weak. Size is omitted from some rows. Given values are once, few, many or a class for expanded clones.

TGCGCCAGCAGTGCGGTCGGACAGGCCCTGGGGACAGATACGCAGTATTTT CASSAVGQALGTDTQYF TRBD1 TRBJ2-3 NA TRBV10-1
TGCGCCAGCAGCCAAAATGGACAGGCCCGCACAGATACGCAGTATTTT CASSQNGQARTDTQYF TRBD1 TRBJ2-3 NA TRBV5-1
TGTGCCAGCAGCCAAGAACGTTCCTCCTCTGGGGCCAACGTCCTGACTTTC CASSQERSSSGANVLTF NA TRBJ2-6 NA TRBV14
TGTGCCAGCAGCTTAGCAGGAGTCGGACAACGCTACGAGCAGTACTTC CASSLAGVGQRYEQYF NA TRBJ2-7 NA TRBV7-9
TGTGCCAGCAGCCCATCCCAGCGGGACCAAGAGACCCAGTACTTC CASSPSQRDQETQYF NA TRBJ2-5 once TRBV9
TGTGCCAGCAGTCTCGACAGGGCCCCCCATACGCAGTATTTT CASSLDRAPHTQYF TRBD1 TRBJ2-3 NA TRBV6-5
TGTGCCAGCAGGCCCGGGACAGCTAGCACAGATACGCAGTATTTT CASRPGTASTDTQYF TRBD1 TRBJ2-3 NA TRBV2
TGTGCCAGTAGTACCACTGGACAGGGGAATCTTGGCTACACCTTC CASSTTGQGNLGYTF TRBD1 TRBJ1-2 few TRBV19
TGCGCCAGCAGCCAAGATCCATCGGTATACAATTCACCCCTCCACTTT CASSQDPSVYNSPLHF NA TRBJ1-6 once TRBV4-1
TGCGCCAGCGGCGGGGACAGGGACGCAAAACTGTTTTTT CASGGDRDAKLFF TRBD1 TRBJ1-4 NA TRBV5-1
TGTGCCAGCAGCCCCATTGAGACAATCCATGGCTACACCTTC CASSPIETIHGYTF NA TRBJ1-2 NA TRBV9
TGTGCCAGCAGCACCGAAGGTGGGAACACTGAAGCTTTCTTT CASSTEGGNTEAFF NA TRBJ1-1 NA TRBV7-9
TGTGCCTGGACCGGGGACAGGGACACCGGGGAGCTGTTTTTT CAWTGDRDTGELFF TRBD1 TRBJ2-2 NA TRBV30
TGTGCCAGCAGCGTAGGAGGGGAGACAGGGCCCCAGCCCCAGCATTTT CASSVGGETGPQPQHF TRBD1 TRBJ1-5 NA TRBV9
TGTGCCAGCAGCTTGGGGGTCCATTTTGGGGGTGAGACCCAGTACTTC CASSLGVHFGGETQYF NA TRBJ2-5 NA TRBV7-7
TGTGCCTGGAGTCCGGGTATCAAGCGAAACACCATATATTTT CAWSPGIKRNTIYF NA TRBJ1-3 NA TRBV30
TGTGCCAGCAGTGAAATCTGGGCAGTAGGGGTGCTCACTGAAGCTTTCTTT CASSEIWAVGVLTEAFF NA TRBJ1-1 NA TRBV2
TGTGCCAGCAGGGCGACAGGCACTGAAGCTTTCTTT CASRATGTEAFF NA TRBJ1-1 NA TRBV6-1
TGTGCCAGCAGTTGGGGGACTAGCGGGAGTTACAATGAGCAGTTCTTC CASSWGTSGSYNEQFF TRBD2 TRBJ2-1 NA TRBV6-6
TGTGCCAGCAGCTTTAGGGGAGGCCTAGAAGACACAGATACGCAGTATTTT CASSFRGGLEDTDTQYF NA TRBJ2-3 NA TRBV5-6
TGTGCCAGTTGCCCCCGGACAGGATATAGCAATCAGCCCCAGCATTTT CASCPRTGYSNQPQHF TRBD1 TRBJ1-5 NA TRBV19
TGTGCCATCAGTGTTCCTGTTAGCGGGGGAGATGGTAATGAGCAGTTCTTC CAISVPVSGGDGNEQFF TRBD2 TRBJ2-1 NA TRBV10-3
TGTGCCAGTCGGGGGGCCGTATACGAGCAGTACTTC CASRGAVYEQYF NA TRBJ2-7 NA TRBV2
TGCGCCAGCAGCTTGGAGGTTGGGCAGGGTTCTGGAAACACCATATATTTT CASSLEVGQGSGNTIYF NA TRBJ1-3 NA TRBV5-1
TGCGCCAGCAGCCAAGATTTCCCCGCCTACGAGCAGTACTTC CASSQDFPAYEQYF NA TRBJ2-7 NA TRBV4-1
TGTGCCAGCAGTTCTTCACAGGGGGCGAACACTGAAGCTTTCTTT CASSSSQGANTEAFF TRBD1 TRBJ1-1 NA TRBV27
TGCGCCAGCAGCCAAGGGACAGGGCAAGAGACCCAGTACTTC CASSQGTGQETQYF TRBD1 TRBJ2-5 NA TRBV4-3
TGTGCCAGCTCACCACAGACAGGAACCGACAATGAGCAGTTCTTC CASSPQTGTDNEQFF NA TRBJ2-1 NA TRBV18